Sequencing of this TCR beta chain was carried out in a study of shared clonotypes between healthy human individuals (dated by TCRdb to the early 2020s). Broadly, across the study: The cohort included three men and a couple of women between 18 and 49 years of age. Leukapheresis yielded between about 0.85 and 9 billion PBMCs per donor. To increase sequencing depth and limit assay-specific biases, different laboratories used diverse techniques to prepare libraries and sequence TCR repertoires. For each donor, CD4 naive and CD4 memory were each run on three plates, CD8 naive on two plates, and CD8 memory on one plate. To estimate repertoire size and how much clonotypes are shared between individuals, the study performed deep sequencing of blood TCR repertoires from 4 to 6 healthy adults. Beyond this particular receptor, the publication reports: Naive subsets generally had larger estimated clonotype richness than memory subsets. Pairwise subsampling indicated that sequencing depth was expected to affect the degree of clonotype sharing among donors. Compared with non-shared clonotypes, the clonotypes found in all four sorted-subset donors had higher generation probabilities. Sampling was restricted to blood, and TCR repertoires in tissues likely differ from the TCR repertoires found in blood. Sharing across a few donors was observed for about 4.8% of naive CD4, around 3.5% of naive CD8, over 2% of memory CD4, and roughly 0.43% of memory CD8 clonotypes. Rarefaction of sorted-subset datasets indicated incomplete sequencing despite the large sequencing depth. The genetic and exposure-history diversity represented was limited by the small number of donors.

The donors were healthy, HIV-negative adults with no recently reported acute infections or vaccinations. All donors were Caucasian adults living in Nashville, Tennessee, USA. CD4+ T cells were enriched by magnetic negative selection; naive cells were then positively selected on CD45RA, and the negative fraction formed the memory subset. After blood collection by leukapheresis, PBMCs were isolated using Ficoll-Histopaque density gradient centrifugation and then cryopreserved in the vapor phase of liquid nitrogen. Analytical flow cytometry was used to check the purity and quantity of each magnetically sorted T cell population. Genomic DNA was isolated from every sorted fraction and measured by UV absorbance on a Nanodrop 2000c. This clone came up many times. Its antigen is unknown. No qualities accompany the bases; no much larger clone lies one base away. The germline ends are 15 bases apart after V is trimmed by 5 bases and J by 8 bases. The CDR3 covers 14 residues, taking in both the cysteine and the phenylalanine. Only CDR3 DNA is held: 42 bases, read in frame from base 1. Based on the germline V gene, the CDR1 and CDR2 sequences are KGHSH and LQKENI.

Using the deep immunoSEQ assay, multiplex PCR amplified TCR CDR3 regions from genomic DNA. Extracted genomic DNA from each cell subset was spread evenly across all wells of several immunoSEQ 96-well plates, with each plate serving as a replicate. For sorted subsets, each replicate PCR was loaded with approximately 0.2 ug genomic DNA, equivalent to roughly 30,000 T cell genomes. Purified libraries were measured with a Qubit 3.0 fluorometer, size-checked on a Bioanalyzer 2100, and measured again with the KAPA Library Quantification kit. Every immunoSEQ 96-well plate was sequenced on a separate single-read 150-cycle Illumina NextSeq 550 flow cell. Processing in the source paper ran as follows. Because the immunoSEQ output included only junctional sequences and no quality scores, the filtering could not be the same as the filtering used for full-length reads. To assign V/J genes and CDR3, sequences were annotated against IMGT germline references using PyIR, a Python wrapper for IgBLAST v1.9. Reads were filtered out if the reads had weak V/J assignments (E-value above 1e-6), no CDR3, stop codons, out-of-frame junctions, or ambiguous translated residues. V3J clonotypes were defined as sequences sharing an identical inferred V gene, J gene, and CDR3 amino acid sequence. To compute the percentage overlap between repertoires, the number of shared unique clonotypes was divided by the size of the smaller repertoire. RTK rarefaction, the Chao1 estimator, and Recon v2.1 estimates of unobserved clonotypes were used to assess repertoire richness. OLGA was used to compute generation probabilities for all TCRbeta clonotypes that the gDNA method yielded from a few donors. TCRdb retrieved this table from immuneACCESS and kept in-frame rearrangements only. Not all clones are present; in checked studies, unresolved V genes account for under half, and no reason is known for the remainder. V and J calls and clone size are given by that table; D and trimming were obtained from the DNA. The sample table records more than 1 million clones; around three quarters of these occur just once. The biggest ten clones account for roughly 0.56% of the sample.

The clonotype comes from a man aged 18 to 30 in good health. Some clones in this sample may be carry-over from other donors' samples. This chain is built from TRBV18 and TRBJ2-2; matching of 6 bases hints at TRBD1 as the D gene. The specimen sequenced was memory CD4+ T cells from PBMCs. The meaning of the sample's cell subset or site label: CD45RA-negative fraction. The bases read TGTGCCAGCTCAACGGGACAAAATGTAGGGGAGCTGTTTTTT. It is translated as CASSTGQNVGELFF.